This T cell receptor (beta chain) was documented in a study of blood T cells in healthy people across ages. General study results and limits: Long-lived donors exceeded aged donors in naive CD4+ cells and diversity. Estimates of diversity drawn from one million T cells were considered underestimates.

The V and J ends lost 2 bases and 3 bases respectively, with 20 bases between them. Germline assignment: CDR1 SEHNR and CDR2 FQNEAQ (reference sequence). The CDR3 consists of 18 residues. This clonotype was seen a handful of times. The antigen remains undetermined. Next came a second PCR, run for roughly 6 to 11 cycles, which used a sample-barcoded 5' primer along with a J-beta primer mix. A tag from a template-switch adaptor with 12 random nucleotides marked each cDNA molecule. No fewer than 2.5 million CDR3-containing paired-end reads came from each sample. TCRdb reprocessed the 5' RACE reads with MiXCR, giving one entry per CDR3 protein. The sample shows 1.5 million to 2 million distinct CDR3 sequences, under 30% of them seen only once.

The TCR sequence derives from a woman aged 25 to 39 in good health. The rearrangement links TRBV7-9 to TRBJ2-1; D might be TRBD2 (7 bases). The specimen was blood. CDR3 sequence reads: CASSLRGGSAGFYNEQFF. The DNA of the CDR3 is TGTGCCAGCAGCTTAAGGGGGGGTTCTGCGGGCTTCTACAATGAGCAGTTCTTC. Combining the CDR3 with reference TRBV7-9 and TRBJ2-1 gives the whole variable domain DTGVSQNPRHKITKRGQNVTFRCDPISEHNRLYWYRQTLGQGPEFLTYFQNEAQLEKSRLLSDRFSAERPKGSFSTLEIQRTEQGDSAMYLCASSLRGGSAGFYNEQFFGPGTRLTVL.